Listed below are T cell receptor beta chains from one sample, sequenced in a study of blood T cells in healthy people across ages. Each CDR3 protein gets one entry after TCRdb re-called the 5' RACE reads with MiXCR. The table has 550,000 to 800,000 distinct CDR3 sequences, about a third seen once. The source material was blood. Source of these receptors: an elderly woman in good health. Each CDR3 is given without its conserved first and last residue. Not every row has a clone size; where given, it reads once, few, many or a size class.

abundance	v_gene	j_gene	CDR3aa
many	TRBV9	TRBJ1-1	ASSVEDRRNTEAF
many	TRBV5-1	TRBJ1-1	ASSSDMNTEAF
many	TRBV20-1	TRBJ1-2	SARTGGYGYT
-	TRBV20-1	TRBJ1-1	SARDPGPNTEAF
many	TRBV5-6	TRBJ1-2	ASSLMDRAMNGYT
many	TRBV29-1	TRBJ2-7	SASTGGYEQY
many	TRBV20-1	TRBJ2-3	SASLAGGGTDTQY
many	TRBV20-1	TRBJ1-5	SATQGNRNQPQH
few	TRBV7-9	TRBJ2-1	ASSIRSGGANEQF
-	TRBV30	TRBJ1-1	AWMPRGMNTEAF
many	TRBV11-1	TRBJ2-6	ASSLWEAGANVLT
-	TRBV20-1	TRBJ1-4	SARTPPGTGTNEKLF
few	TRBV28	TRBJ1-3	ASSFFDSGNTIY
many	TRBV20-1	TRBJ2-3	SAGGGSITDTQY
many	TRBV7-9	TRBJ2-7	ASSPGGPTYEQY
-	TRBV9	TRBJ2-2	ASSVDPAGNTGELF
many	TRBV29-1	TRBJ1-2	SGRGGDGYT
many	TRBV2	TRBJ2-1	ASSDSGGSYNEQF
many	TRBV4-1	TRBJ2-5	ASSQEGGGRTQY
many	TRBV28	TRBJ2-4	ASSPTGFLVKNIQY
-	TRBV12-3/TRBV12-4	TRBJ2-1	ASTDIYNEQF
-	TRBV6-6	TRBJ1-1	ASSSSPQDIMGTEAF
few	TRBV5-1	TRBJ2-1	ASSLGTGDHNEQF
-	TRBV20-1	TRBJ2-7	SARPGLASYEQY
-	TRBV12-3/TRBV12-4	TRBJ1-3	ASSFGGNGNTIY
many	TRBV7-9	TRBJ2-3	ASSLGQANTDTQY
many	TRBV5-1	TRBJ2-7	ASSPRTPRYEQY
-	TRBV5-1	TRBJ2-3	AGGTSDTDRQY
-	TRBV6-5	TRBJ1-2	ASSYSEGAGYGYT
many	TRBV6-5	TRBJ1-2	ASSYDDNYGYT
-	TRBV5-1	TRBJ2-1	ASSLNIGRVYNEQF
-	TRBV28	TRBJ1-1	ASSFLLRNTEAF
-	TRBV19	-	ASRLSGGIAETQY
few	TRBV2	TRBJ2-2	ASSSRTGLTGELF
many	TRBV28	TRBJ2-4	ATGTSGVAKNIQY
-	TRBV9	TRBJ2-2	ASSVGGITTGELF
many	TRBV11-2	TRBJ2-1	ASSWSGTGVTNEQF
once	TRBV7-2	TRBJ1-6	ASRPGSAPYNSPLH
many	TRBV24-1	TRBJ2-2	ATSDPVIGELF
many	TRBV6-2/TRBV6-3	TRBJ2-5	ASTPEQGGETQY
few	TRBV14	TRBJ2-2	ASSHPRGARGTGELF
-	TRBV10-3	TRBJ2-5	AISETPSGIGQETQY
few	TRBV20-1	TRBJ1-1	SARGPASVEAF
many	TRBV9	TRBJ2-7	ASSGAGGAYEQY
-	TRBV20-1	TRBJ2-2	SASRLAGEKNTGELF
few	TRBV2	TRBJ1-4	ASIRDRSNEKLF
many	TRBV5-6	TRBJ1-4	ASSSSTATNEKLF